These 31 T cell receptor beta chains were sequenced from one sample in a study of shared clonotypes between healthy human individuals. Assay: immunoSEQ multiplex PCR; the TCRdb copy retains only in-frame clones and omits some. This sample carries roughly 1,000,000 clones, around 82% of them seen once, and the ten largest clones take 0.5% to 0.6%. Material for sequencing was memory CD4+ T cells from PBMCs. Subset: CD45RA-negative fraction. These receptors originate from a man younger than 35 in good health. Some clones in this sample may be carry-over from other donors' samples.

The chain joins TRBV6-1 to TRBJ2-5, with D maybe TRBD2 (6 bases). Per germline, CDR1 MNHNS and CDR2 SASEGT. V lost 6 bases and J 2 bases, leaving 16 bases between the germline ends. This CDR3 is 15 amino acids long. CDR3 coding DNA: TGTGCCAGCAGGGCCGGACTCGGGACTCAAGAGACCCAGTACTTC. It is translated as CASRAGLGTQETQYF.

As to this clone: Within the sample, other DNA sequences also encode this same CDR3. V and J are TRBV4-1 and TRBJ2-5; D possibly corresponds to TRBD1 (6 bases). Trimming removed 1 base at V and 1 base at J, with 13 bases between. The germline V gene encodes CDR1 MGHRA and CDR2 YSYEKL. This CDR3 region has 16 residues. CDR3 coding DNA: TGCGCCAGCAGCCAAGGGGGGCTAGCAGGCCAAGAGACCCAGTACTTC. Protein sequence: CASSQGGLAGQETQYF.

This clone was counted at least ten times. The chain combines TRBV5-1 with TRBJ1-4; D call uncertain. The V end was cut by 2 bases, the J end by 4 bases, with 9 bases between. Per germline, CDR1 SGHRS and CDR2 YFSETQ. The CDR3 has 14 residues. The CDR3 sequence is CASSFGVGNEKLFF. The CDR3 coding sequence is TGCGCCAGCAGCTTCGGGGTGGGTAATGAAAAACTGTTTTTT.

The V gene is TRBV11-2, the J gene TRBJ1-5, with D perhaps matching TRBD1 (5 bases). The CDR3 runs 15 residues. In germline, CDR1 is SGHAT, CDR2 FQNNGV. V was clipped by 0 bases and J by 5 bases, with 11 bases between them. CDR3 DNA sequence: TGTGCCAGCAGCTTAGATGGGGGGAATCATCAGCCCCAGCATTTT. Protein sequence: CASSLDGGNHQPQHF.

The gene calls are TRBV5-1 and TRBJ1-5; D not certain. The germline V gene encodes CDR1 SGHRS and CDR2 YFSETQ. This CDR3 contains 15 residues. Deletions cut 0 bases from V and 4 bases from J, with 11 bases between. Here the CDR3 reads CASSLEAGQNQPQHF. In nucleotides, the CDR3 is TGCGCCAGCAGCTTGGAGGCAGGCCAAAATCAGCCCCAGCATTTT.

The chain employs TRBV7-6 and TRBJ1-1; possible D gene TRBD1, 5 bases. The ends were cut back, 5 bases at V and 7 bases at J, with 20 bases in the middle. Per the germline V gene, CDR1 is SGHVS and CDR2 is FNYEAQ. The CDR3 is made up of 15 amino acids. The CDR3 spells CASSRMPGQGIEAFF. Here the CDR3 DNA reads TGTGCCAGCAGCCGCATGCCGGGGCAGGGTATTGAAGCTTTCTTT.

V gene TRBV4-2 combines with J gene TRBJ2-3, with 9 positions matching TRBD2. V lost 5 bases and J lost 3; bases outside the gene matches: 9. The CDR3 length is 16 residues. Germline V gene data show CDR1 as LGHNA and CDR2 as YNFKEQ. CDR3 in amino acids: CASSSIAGEATDTQYF. DNA for the CDR3: TGTGCCAGCAGCAGTATAGCGGGAGAGGCGACAGATACGCAGTATTTT.

The rearrangement joins TRBV2 to TRBJ2-5, with TRBD2 identical over 7 bases. V lost 6 bases to trimming and J lost 5 bases; unmatched junction nucleotides: 9. The germline V gene has CDR1 SNHLY and CDR2 FYNNEI. The CDR3 loop spans 14 amino acids. The CDR3 loop reads CASRTRAGRETQYF. The CDR3 nucleotides are TGTGCCAGCAGAACCCGAGCGGGGAGGGAGACCCAGTACTTC.

The V and J genes are TRBV2 and TRBJ1-1; TRBD1 might be the D (6 bases). V was trimmed by 4 bases and J by 4 bases, leaving 16 bases between them. The CDR3 length is 15 residues. The germline gives CDR1 SNHLY, CDR2 FYNNEI. This chain's CDR3 is CASSGLGGRGTEAFF. The CDR3 bases are TGTGCCAGCAGTGGATTGGGGGGGCGGGGCACTGAAGCTTTCTTT.

Comment on this clone: At the DNA level, this CDR3 is encoded by other sequences in the same sample as well. V is TRBV7-3 and J is TRBJ2-1; D gene uncertain. Per germline, CDR1 SGHTA and CDR2 FQGTGA. This CDR3 region has 12 residues. The germline V and J ends were trimmed by 0 bases and 7 bases, with 4 bases remaining between them. For the CDR3, the DNA is TGTGCCAGCAGCTTAACGGGTAATGAGCAGTTCTTC. As protein: CASSLTGNEQFF.

This clone was seen only once. Other DNA sequences in this specimen translate into the identical CDR3. The V and J genes are TRBV19 and TRBJ2-7; 7 nucleotides line up with TRBD1. The CDR3 extends over 12 amino acids. Germline values: CDR1 LNHDA, CDR2 SQIVND (reference sequence). Trimming removed 5 bases from V and 6 bases from J; junction bases left unmatched: 4. DNA for the CDR3: TGTGCCAGTAGTCGGACAGGAGGCGAGCAGTACTTC. Protein product: CASSRTGGEQYF.

The chain employs TRBV10-3 and TRBJ2-7; 11 bases map to TRBD1. V dropped 11 bases and J dropped 2; count of bases not matched to a gene: 5. Germline V gene lookup returns CDR1 ENHRY and CDR2 SYGVKD. CDR3 size: 13 residues. The CDR3 protein is CAARTGGPYEQYF. The CDR3 nucleotides read TGTGCCGCTCGGACAGGGGGCCCCTACGAGCAGTACTTC.

With respect to this clone: Different DNA sequences within this sample yield the same CDR3. The chain employs TRBV5-1 and TRBJ2-7; 11 nucleotides match TRBD2. Germline CDR1 SGHRS, CDR2 YFSETQ. There are 16 residues in the CDR3. The trim removed 0 bases at V and 1 base at J, leaving 3 bases unmatched. DNA for the CDR3: TGCGCCAGCAGCTTGGGGCTAGCGGGAGGATCCTACGAGCAGTACTTC. Protein: CASSLGLAGGSYEQYF.

The genes are TRBV27 and TRBJ1-5, with D unresolved. Between the trimmed V and J ends, which lost 2 bases and 4 bases, there was a span of 6 bases. Germline CDR1 is MNHEY and CDR2 is SMNVEV (reference sequence). The CDR3 consists of 13 residues. CDR3 protein: CASSLVGNQPQHF. DNA for the CDR3: TGTGCCAGCAGTTTAGTAGGAAATCAGCCCCAGCATTTT.

The chain employs TRBV27 and TRBJ2-3; 10 nucleotides match TRBD1. J was trimmed by 3 bases and V by 5 bases; bases with no gene match: 17. Germline assignment: CDR1 MNHEY and CDR2 SMNVEV (reference sequence). The CDR3 is 19 residues long. The CDR3 bases are TGTGCCAGCAGTCTAAAAAGTCCCGGGACAGGGGCTCGGACAGATACGCAGTATTTT. Translation: CASSLKSPGTGARTDTQYF.

As to this clone: Additional DNA sequences in this sample encode the identical CDR3. The rearrangement joins TRBV11-2 to TRBJ2-1; D is ambiguous. This CDR3 is 13 amino acids long. Germline CDR1 and CDR2: SGHAT and FQNNGV. Trimming removed 0 bases from V and 4 bases from J, with 4 bases in between. The CDR3 bases are TGTGCCAGCAGCTTAGATGGGTACAATGAGCAGTTCTTC. Residues: CASSLDGYNEQFF.

In the case of this clone: A much larger clone is a single base away; this may be a read error. This chain connects TRBV11-2 to TRBJ2-7; D remains ambiguous. The germline V gene encodes CDR1 SGHAT and CDR2 FQNNGV. The length of the CDR3 is 11 residues. V was cut by 5 bases and J by 1 base, with 3 bases left in between. DNA for the CDR3: TGTGCCAGCAGCCCGTCCTACGAGCAGTACTTC. Its protein product is CASSPSYEQYF.

The CDR3 sequence is CASSPRGGGSRSYEQYF. The CDR3 nucleotides are TGTGCCAGCAGCCCCCGTGGAGGAGGTTCGCGCTCCTACGAGCAGTACTTC. The genes are TRBV7-7 and TRBJ2-7, with D possibly being TRBD2 (5 bases). The CDR3 has 17 amino acids. Trimming pared 5 bases from V and 0 bases from J, leaving 20 bases between. Looked up from germline, CDR1 is SSHAT and CDR2 is FNYEAQ (reference sequence).

For this clone: At one boundary the junction diverges from the germline segment, which might be a read error. The V call is TRBV9, the J call TRBJ1-3; 8 nucleotides agree with TRBD1. This CDR3 spans 16 amino acids. Germline CDR1 and CDR2: SGDLS and YYNGEE. The chain's CDR3 is CASSVAPGGAGNTIYF. The CDR3 bases are TGTGCCAGCAGCGTAGCTCCAGGGGGCGCTGGAAACACTATATATTTT.

This chain links TRBV27 with TRBJ2-5; D is unclear. The CDR3 runs to 13 residues. Germline V CDR1 and CDR2: MNHEY, SMNVEV (reference sequence). V dropped 10 bases and J dropped 5 bases, with 17 bases sitting between them. This chain's CDR3 is CATQPSGWETQYF. The CDR3 DNA reads as TGTGCCACCCAACCATCGGGTTGGGAGACCCAGTACTTC.

The chain couples TRBV28 to TRBJ2-7, with TRBD2 matching over 9 bases. J lost 4 bases, V lost 2 bases, and 6 bases had no gene match. CDR1 MDHEN and CDR2 SYDVKM come from the germline V gene. This CDR3 is 15 amino acids long. The CDR3 sequence: CASSLGGRAVYEQYF. CDR3 nucleotide sequence: TGTGCCAGCAGTTTAGGCGGGAGGGCCGTGTACGAGCAGTACTTC.

The genes are TRBV7-8 and TRBJ2-3, with D possibly matching TRBD1 (5 bases). In germline, CDR1 is SGHVS, CDR2 FQNEAQ. This CDR3 region has 15 residues. V was clipped by 0 bases and J by 5 bases, with 12 bases between them. The CDR3 coding sequence is TGTGCCAGCAGCTTAGCGCGTCAGGGTAGAGATACGCAGTATTTT. This encodes CASSLARQGRDTQYF.

The rearrangement joins TRBV27 to TRBJ2-7; the D is unclear. The CDR3 runs 15 residues. V shed 0 bases and J shed 4 bases, with 13 bases lying between them. Germline CDR1 MNHEY, CDR2 SMNVEV (reference sequence). CDR3 protein: CASSLSGKSGYEQYF. CDR3 nucleotides: TGTGCCAGCAGTTTATCAGGGAAGAGTGGATACGAGCAGTACTTC.

The V and J genes are TRBV18 and TRBJ1-3; the D gene is possibly TRBD1 (5 bases). This CDR3 is built from 15 residues. V lost 2 bases and J lost 3, with 11 bases in between. The germline V gene encodes CDR1 KGHSH and CDR2 LQKENI. For the CDR3, the DNA is TGTGCCAGCTCACCAAGAGAGAGGGGTGGAAACACCATATATTTT. Translation gives CASSPRERGGNTIYF.

The chain uses TRBV11-2 and TRBJ1-3, with D hard to call. Germline loops: CDR1 SGHAT, CDR2 FQNNGV. Deletions cut 6 bases from V and 2 bases from J, with 8 bases between. CDR3 length: 13 amino acids. The DNA for the CDR3 is TGTGCCAGCAGAGAAAACGCTGGAAACACCATATATTTT. This codes for CASRENAGNTIYF.

The rearrangement joins TRBV4-1 to TRBJ2-1, with 14 positions matching TRBD2. Trimming at V came to 5 bases and at J to 7 bases, leaving 10 bases not matched to a gene. The length of the CDR3 is 17 residues. Germline assignment: CDR1 MGHRA and CDR2 YSYEKL. CDR3 sequence reads: CASSFNPGLAGDNEQFF. The CDR3, as DNA: TGCGCCAGCAGCTTCAATCCGGGACTAGCGGGAGATAATGAGCAGTTCTTC.

This clone was counted a few times. This chain connects TRBV18 to TRBJ1-5; 7 positions match TRBD1. Trimming cost V 3 bases and J 0 bases; bases outside gene matches: 8. CDR1 and CDR2 from the germline V gene are KGHSH and LQKENI. The CDR3 has 17 amino acids. The CDR3 DNA reads TGTGCCAGCTCACCTCCCGGGACAGCTTATAGCAATCAGCCCCAGCATTTT. Protein product: CASSPPGTAYSNQPQHF.

CDR3 protein: CASSQTRTSDIQYF. The CDR3 DNA sequence: TGTGCCAGCAGCCAAACGCGGACTAGTGACATTCAGTACTTC. This chain connects TRBV4-2 to TRBJ2-4, with TRBD2 identical over 7 bases. Germline CDR1 reads LGHNA; CDR2 reads YNFKEQ. After removal of 2 bases from V and 8 bases from J, the junction contained 6 bases not matched to a gene. The CDR3 contains 14 residues.

The chain carries TRBV19 and TRBJ1-2; weak D call: TRBD1 (6 bases). The V and J ends lost 1 base and 6 bases respectively, with 21 bases between them. The CDR3 has 17 amino acids. Per the germline V gene, CDR1 is LNHDA and CDR2 is SQIVND (reference sequence). CDR3 region: CASSIGTVLRGFHGYTF. CDR3 coding DNA: TGTGCCAGTAGTATAGGAACAGTCCTGAGGGGGTTCCATGGCTACACCTTC.

The rearrangement links TRBV10-1 to TRBJ1-2; D is undetermined. The CDR3 covers 13 residues. Germline CDR1 is WNHNN and CDR2 is SYGVQD (reference sequence). V shed 8 bases and J shed 2 bases, with 12 bases lying between them. This CDR3 is CASPPATNYGYTF. In nucleotides, the CDR3 is TGCGCCAGCCCTCCGGCAACCAACTATGGCTACACCTTC.

The chain has TRBV5-1 and TRBJ1-5; maybe TRBD1 (5 bases). Germline assignment: CDR1 SGHRS and CDR2 YFSETQ. The CDR3 is made up of 15 amino acids. Trimming took off 7 bases at V and 1 base at J, with 15 bases between the two ends. The CDR3: CASQRSPGSNQPQHF. In DNA, the CDR3 is TGCGCCAGCCAAAGGTCCCCAGGGAGCAATCAGCCCCAGCATTTT.